The 25 T cell receptor beta chains listed next were all sequenced from one sample in a study of T cell repertoires in cytomegalovirus infection. No antigen has been assigned to these receptors. MiXCR, applied by TCRdb to the reads, yields one record per CDR3 protein. The profile shows about 890,000 distinct CDR3 sequences, approximately 30% of them singletons. The sample consisted of cultured CD8+ T cells from PBMCs, taken from culture after CMV antigen stimulation. These receptors all come from a human donor in good health (CMV status not recorded). Some clones in this sample may be carry-over from other donors' samples.

Ten or more counts support this clonotype. The chain links TRBV7-9 to TRBJ1-2; D uncertain. CDR3 length equals 13 residues. Germline assignment: CDR1 SEHNR and CDR2 FQNEAQ (reference sequence). The ends were cut back, 5 bases at V and 2 bases at J, with 9 bases in the middle. Here the CDR3 DNA reads TGTGCCAGCAGCGTCGGAAGAAACTATGGCTACACCTTC. This gives the protein CASSVGRNYGYTF.

This clonotype occurred a few times. The chain links TRBV19 to TRBJ2-1; D unresolved. The germline gives CDR1 LNHDA, CDR2 SQIVND (reference sequence). This CDR3 contains 13 residues. The germline V and J ends were trimmed by 2 bases and 8 bases, with 10 bases remaining between them. CDR3 sequence (DNA): TGTGCCAGTAGTATAAAGGCCTGGGATGAGCAGTTCTTC. Protein sequence: CASSIKAWDEQFF.

The chain combines TRBV2 with TRBJ1-2, with 11 bases matching TRBD1. The CDR3 covers 17 residues. J lost 4 bases, V lost 2 bases, and 9 bases had no gene match. Germline CDR1 is SNHLY and CDR2 is FYNNEI. CDR3 nucleotides: TGTGCCAGCAGTGAATTGGACAGGGGGCCCCCGGTCTATGGCTACACCTTC. Translation gives CASSELDRGPPVYGYTF.

This chain connects TRBV6-2 or TRBV6-3 to TRBJ2-5, with D tentatively TRBD1 or TRBD2 (6 bases each). Germline V gene sequence: CDR1 MNHEY, CDR2 SVGEGT. The CDR3 totals 15 residues. Trimming left V 8 bases short and J 5 bases short, with 21 bases between. CDR3: CASEDRGLWGETQYF. CDR3 in DNA: TGTGCCAGCGAGGACCGGGGGCTCTGGGGTGAGACCCAGTACTTC.

The chain employs TRBV7-6 and TRBJ1-5, with a tentative D call TRBD1 (5 bases). Per the germline V gene, CDR1 is SGHVS and CDR2 is FNYEAQ. The V and J ends lost 0 bases and 0 bases respectively, with 12 bases between them. CDR3 length equals 17 residues. The CDR3 nucleotides are TGTGCCAGCAGCTTAGCTGGGGCCGCCCATAGCAATCAGCCCCAGCATTTT. Translated, it gives CASSLAGAAHSNQPQHF.

There are many counts of this clonotype. Written as DNA, the CDR3 is TGTGCCACCACGTCAAGGAACACCGGGGAGCTGTTTTTT. Translation: CATTSRNTGELFF. The chain is built from TRBV7-6 and TRBJ2-2; D is uncertain. Germline V gene sequence: CDR1 SGHVS, CDR2 FNYEAQ. V lost 10 bases and J 1 base, leaving 10 bases between the germline ends. The CDR3 spans 13 residues.

Of note for this clonotype: A much more abundant neighbour one base away suggests this may be a read error. This chain uses TRBV6-2 or TRBV6-3 with TRBJ2-7; D possibly corresponds to TRBD1 (5 bases). The CDR3 contains 13 residues. Germline loops: CDR1 MNHEY, CDR2 SVGEGT. V was cut by 2 bases and J by 1 base, with 6 bases left in between. The CDR3 protein is CASSYQGSYEQYV. The CDR3, as DNA: TGTGCCAGCAGTTACCAGGGATCCTACGAGCAGTACGTC.

This clonotype was counted only a few times. The rearrangement uses TRBV7-9 and TRBJ1-5; D is unresolved. Germline loops: CDR1 SEHNR, CDR2 FQNEAQ (reference sequence). Deletions cut 1 base from V and 5 bases from J, with 12 bases between. This CDR3 contains 15 residues. The CDR3 bases are TGTGCCAGCAGCTTAGAGGCGGTAATTTATCAGCCCCAGCATTTT. Protein product: CASSLEAVIYQPQHF.

The table lists this clonotype with a few counts. This chain connects TRBV20-1 to TRBJ2-4; D gene unclear. Trimming stripped 3 bases from V and 3 bases from J, with 9 bases between. The length of the CDR3 is 13 residues. Per germline, CDR1 DFQATT and CDR2 SNEGSKA (reference sequence). The CDR3 DNA is TGCAGTGCTAGTGGCCTGAGCAAAAACATTCAGTACTTC. This codes for CSASGLSKNIQYF.

The gene calls are TRBV10-3 and TRBJ2-1; TRBD2 agrees at 10 bases. CDR3 length equals 18 residues. The junction had 9 bases not matched to a gene; V was cut back by 2 bases and J by 2 bases. From germline, CDR1 is ENHRY and CDR2 SYGVKD. The CDR3 DNA reads TGTGCCATCAGTGAGGGTAGCGGGGGGCCTGTAACCTACAATGAGCAGTTCTTC. Amino acid sequence: CAISEGSGGPVTYNEQFF.

This clonotype was seen ten or more times. The J gene is TRBJ1-2, the V gene TRBV6-5, with D tentatively TRBD1 (6 bases). The CDR3 loop spans 15 amino acids. CDR1 MNHEY and CDR2 SVGAGI come from the germline V gene. Trimming pared 0 bases from V and 8 bases from J, leaving 16 bases between. CDR3 residues: CASSYSIRGWDGYTF. Here the CDR3 DNA reads TGTGCCAGCAGTTACTCGATCAGGGGTTGGGACGGCTACACCTTC.

The chain uses TRBV7-9 and TRBJ2-1; the match to TRBD2 covers 9 bases. Per the germline V gene, CDR1 is SEHNR and CDR2 is FQNEAQ (reference sequence). The trim removed 4 bases at V and 5 bases at J, leaving 9 bases unmatched. The CDR3 spans 16 residues. CDR3 sequence reads: CASSSPSTSGHNEQFF. CDR3 nucleotides: TGTGCCAGCAGCTCCCCTTCGACTAGCGGCCACAATGAGCAGTTCTTC.

This chain connects TRBV14 to TRBJ2-5; maybe TRBD1 (5 bases). V was trimmed by 3 bases and J by 4 bases, leaving 15 bases between them. The CDR3 runs 15 residues. The germline gives CDR1 SGHDN, CDR2 FVKESK. CDR3: CASSHSQGAVETQYF. The CDR3 bases are TGTGCCAGCAGCCACTCCCAAGGGGCAGTAGAGACCCAGTACTTC.

Here the CDR3 reads CASKGDRAFF. CDR3 coding DNA: TGTGCCAGCAAGGGCGACAGGGCTTTCTTT. V gene TRBV27 combines with J gene TRBJ1-1; weak D call: TRBD1 (6 bases). The CDR3 is made up of 10 amino acids. CDR1 is MNHEY and CDR2 is SMNVEV in the germline V gene (reference sequence). Trimming took off 7 bases at V and 11 bases at J, with 11 bases between the two ends.

This clonotype was found many times. This chain joins TRBV10-3 and TRBJ1-1; D unclear. The germline V gene has CDR1 ENHRY and CDR2 SYGVKD. V lost 7 bases, J lost 4 bases, and 19 bases lay in between. The CDR3 is 15 residues long. In DNA form, the CDR3 reads TGTGCCATCAATTTCCGGGCCCATGTAGGCACTGAAGCTTTCTTT. The encoded protein is CAINFRAHVGTEAFF.

This clonotype has more than one count but fewer than ten. CDR3 sequence (DNA): TGTGCCAGCAGTTTAGAAAGGGGTAGGACAGATACGCAGTATTTT. Translated: CASSLERGRTDTQYF. The rearrangement joins TRBV27 to TRBJ2-3, with D maybe TRBD1 (5 bases). This CDR3 has 15 residues. Trimming removed 2 bases from V and 3 bases from J, with 12 bases in between. CDR1 MNHEY and CDR2 SMNVEV come from the germline V gene (reference sequence).

This clonotype came up once. This chain connects TRBV20-1 to TRBJ2-1, with 10 bases aligning to TRBD1. V lost 6 bases, J lost 3 bases, and 5 bases stayed unmatched. The CDR3 consists of 14 residues. Germline-derived CDR1 and CDR2 are DFQATT and SNEGSKA (reference sequence). DNA for the CDR3: TGCAGTGCCAGGACAGGGGGTGTCTACAATGAGCAGTTCTTC. Protein product: CSARTGGVYNEQFF.

The chain links TRBV28 to TRBJ2-7; D could derive from TRBD1 or TRBD2 (5 bases each). From germline, CDR1 is MDHEN and CDR2 SYDVKM. The CDR3 covers 14 residues. V lost 6 bases, J lost 0 bases, and 12 bases lay in between. CDR3: CASRPGTFSYEQYV. Here the CDR3 DNA reads TGTGCCAGCAGACCTGGGACGTTCTCCTACGAGCAGTACGTC.

This clonotype showed up just a few times. The chain carries TRBV7-3 and TRBJ2-3, with 9 bases lining up with TRBD2. Trimming removed 0 bases from V and 2 bases from J; junction bases left unmatched: 9. The CDR3 totals 18 residues. CDR1 and CDR2 from the germline V gene are SGHTA and FQGTGA. CDR3 DNA sequence: TGTGCCAGCAGCTTAACGCTACTCAGCGGGGGGCACACAGATACGCAGTATTTT. Its translation: CASSLTLLSGGHTDTQYF.

This clonotype was recorded many times. The chain joins TRBV7-8 to TRBJ1-1, with a tentative D call TRBD1 (6 bases). Trimming stripped 4 bases from V and 6 bases from J, with 12 bases between. CDR3 length: 13 amino acids. Germline values: CDR1 SGHVS, CDR2 FQNEAQ. CDR3 loop: CASSSSQGSEAFF. The CDR3, as DNA: TGTGCCAGCAGCTCGTCACAGGGTTCTGAAGCTTTCTTT.

The genes are TRBV29-1 and TRBJ1-6; a possible D gene is TRBD1 (6 bases). Germline V CDR1 and CDR2: SQVTM, ANQGSEA. V lost 6 bases, J lost 13 bases, and 19 bases lay in between. The CDR3 contains 13 residues. This CDR3 is CSVTGPGGYPLHF. CDR3 bases: TGCAGCGTGACAGGTCCGGGAGGGTATCCCCTCCACTTT.

The chain carries TRBV7-9 and TRBJ2-4, with 16 nucleotides matching TRBD2. CDR1 is SEHNR and CDR2 is FQNEAQ in the germline V gene (reference sequence). CDR3 length equals 18 residues. V shed 4 bases and J 4 bases; nucleotides not matched to a gene: 7. CDR3 DNA sequence: TGTGCCAGCAGCTCCCCGGGACTAGCGGGGGGGGTAAAAAACATTCAGTACTTC. Amino acids: CASSSPGLAGGVKNIQYF.

This clonotype was seen a handful of times. This chain connects TRBV6-1 to TRBJ2-2; 7 bases are shared with TRBD2. The CDR3 loop spans 16 amino acids. V lost 6 bases, J lost 3 bases, and 10 bases stayed unmatched. Looked up from germline, CDR1 is MNHNS and CDR2 is SASEGT. The CDR3 coding sequence is TGTGCCAGCAGCCCTTGGGGGGGAATCCACACCGGGGAGCTGTTTTTT. This encodes CASSPWGGIHTGELFF.

The chain couples TRBV12-3 or TRBV12-4 to TRBJ2-1; TRBD1 agrees at 7 bases. V trimming: 1 base; J trimming: 6 bases; junction bases outside the gene matches: 3. The CDR3 contains 14 residues. This CDR3 is CASSLGDSPNEQFF. CDR3 sequence (DNA): TGTGCCAGCAGTTTAGGGGACAGTCCCAATGAGCAGTTCTTC.

This clonotype was observed a handful of times. The CDR3, as DNA: TGTGCCAGCAAAGCGACTAGCGGGGGTGTGGATGAGCAGTTCTTC. Translation gives CASKATSGGVDEQFF. J is TRBJ2-1 and V is TRBV12-3 or TRBV12-4, with TRBD2 matching over 12 bases. Trimming at V came to 7 bases and at J to 8 bases, leaving 9 bases not matched to a gene. The CDR3 is 15 amino acids.